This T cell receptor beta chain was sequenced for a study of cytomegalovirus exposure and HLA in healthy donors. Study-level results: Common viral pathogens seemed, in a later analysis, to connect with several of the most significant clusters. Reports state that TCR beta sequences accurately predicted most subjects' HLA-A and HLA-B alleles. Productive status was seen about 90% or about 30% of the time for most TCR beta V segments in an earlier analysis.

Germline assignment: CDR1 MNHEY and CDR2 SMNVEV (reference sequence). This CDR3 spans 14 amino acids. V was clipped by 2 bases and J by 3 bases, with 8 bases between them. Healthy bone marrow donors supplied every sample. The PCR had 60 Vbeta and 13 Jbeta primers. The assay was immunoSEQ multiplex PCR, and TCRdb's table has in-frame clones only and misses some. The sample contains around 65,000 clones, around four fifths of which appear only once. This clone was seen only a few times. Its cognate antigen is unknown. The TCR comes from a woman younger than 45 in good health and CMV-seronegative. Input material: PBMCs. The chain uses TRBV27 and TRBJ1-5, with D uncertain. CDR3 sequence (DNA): TGTGCCAGCAGTTTAGGCAGGAACAATCAGCCCCAGCATTTT. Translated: CASSLGRNNQPQHF.